The next 31 T cell receptor beta chains were all read from a single sample in a study of T cells after somatic rescue of genetic block. The assay was immunoSEQ multiplex PCR, and TCRdb's table has in-frame clones only and misses some. Of around 64,000 clones detected, about 90% appear once; the ten largest clones hold about 3%. Source material: peripheral blood mononuclear cells (PBMCs). The source of these receptors is a man aged 40-50 years.

The chain recombines TRBV5-4 with TRBJ2-5, with 8 bases that match TRBD1. Germline CDR1 SGHNT, CDR2 YYREEE (reference sequence). CDR3 length: 15 amino acids. V trimming: 4 bases; J trimming: 4 bases; junction bases outside the gene matches: 9. The CDR3 here is CASSPQDRVGETQYF. The CDR3 DNA sequence: TGTGCCAGCAGCCCTCAGGACAGGGTAGGAGAGACCCAGTACTTC.

The chain is built from TRBV6-1 and TRBJ1-5, with 9 bases matching TRBD1. Germline CDR1 and CDR2: MNHNS and SASEGT. This CDR3 comprises 15 residues. After removal of 6 bases from V and 0 bases from J, the junction contained 3 bases not matched to a gene. CDR3 loop: CASSPTGGSNQPQHF. Here the CDR3 DNA reads TGTGCCAGCAGCCCGACAGGGGGTAGCAATCAGCCCCAGCATTTT.

The chain uses TRBV4-2 and TRBJ2-1, with 9 bases lining up with TRBD2. CDR1 and CDR2 (germline): LGHNA, YNFKEQ. Trimming at V came to 1 base and at J to 6 bases, leaving 7 bases not matched to a gene. CDR3 length equals 16 residues. The CDR3 protein is CASSQAGREGPNEQFF. The CDR3 DNA reads as TGTGCCAGCAGCCAAGCTGGGCGGGAGGGCCCCAATGAGCAGTTCTTC.

A single count supports this clone. The same CDR3 can be traced to other DNA sequences in this sample. This chain's CDR3 is CASSYSGTGGTEAFF. The CDR3 coding sequence is TGTGCCAGCAGTTACTCCGGGACAGGGGGCACCGAAGCTTTCTTT. The chain carries TRBV6-5 and TRBJ1-1, with TRBD1 matching 12 bases. Germline V gene lookup returns CDR1 MNHEY and CDR2 SVGAGI. With 0 bases clipped from V and 8 bases from J, the junction kept 4 bases outside the gene matches. The CDR3 length is 15 residues.

This clone was seen a handful of times. This chain connects TRBV2 to TRBJ1-1; no reliable D call. CDR3 length: 14 residues. With 4 bases removed from V and 0 bases from J, the gap between germline ends came to 9 bases. CDR1 SNHLY and CDR2 FYNNEI come from the germline V gene. The CDR3 sequence: CASSVSQMNTEAFF. The DNA for the CDR3 is TGTGCCAGCAGTGTCTCACAGATGAACACTGAAGCTTTCTTT.

The chain joins TRBV19 to TRBJ2-2; D is undetermined. CDR1 and CDR2 from the germline V gene are LNHDA and SQIVND (reference sequence). The CDR3 extends over 16 amino acids. The V end lost 7 bases, the J end lost 5 bases, and 20 bases lay between the germline ends. The chain's CDR3 is CASTDHSGRRTGELFF. In DNA form, the CDR3 reads TGTGCCAGTACCGACCACTCTGGGCGCCGGACCGGGGAGCTGTTTTTT.

This rearrangement joins TRBV5-1 to TRBJ1-1, with D uncertain. The V and J ends lost 3 bases and 7 bases respectively, with 10 bases between them. In germline, CDR1 is SGHRS, CDR2 YFSETQ. The CDR3 covers 12 residues. In DNA form, the CDR3 reads TGCGCCAGCAGCTCGGACGTTCTTGAAGCTTTCTTT. Encoded protein: CASSSDVLEAFF.

The DNA of the CDR3 is TGTGCCAGCAGTTTCTTCAGGGACCCAGAGACCCAGTACTTC. Translated, it gives CASSFFRDPETQYF. This chain joins TRBV28 and TRBJ2-5; D is possibly TRBD1 or TRBD2 (5 bases each). Germline loops: CDR1 MDHEN, CDR2 SYDVKM. Deletions cut 3 bases from V and 4 bases from J, with 12 bases between. This CDR3 has 14 residues.

This clone was seen once. This chain joins TRBV10-3 and TRBJ2-2; D unresolved. Germline V gene data show CDR1 as ENHRY and CDR2 as SYGVKD. The V and J ends lost 2 bases and 6 bases respectively, with 7 bases between them. The CDR3 covers 13 residues. The CDR3 here is CAISEVVSGELFF. The CDR3 coding sequence is TGTGCCATCAGTGAGGTGGTCTCCGGGGAGCTGTTTTTT.

The chain combines TRBV10-1 with TRBJ1-1; no firm D call. From germline, CDR1 is WNHNN and CDR2 SYGVQD (reference sequence). V gave up 2 bases and J gave up 6 bases, with 7 bases separating them. The CDR3 spans 12 residues. CDR3 bases: TGCGCCAGCAGTGAGCCCGGTGCTGAAGCTTTCTTT. Its protein is CASSEPGAEAFF.

This sequence joins TRBV5-1 and TRBJ2-7; 13 nucleotides match TRBD2. Germline V gene sequence: CDR1 SGHRS, CDR2 YFSETQ. V dropped 4 bases and J dropped 7; count of bases not matched to a gene: 8. The CDR3 spans 15 residues. This chain's CDR3 is CASSPRTSGSGEQYF. CDR3 in DNA: TGCGCCAGCAGCCCCAGGACTAGCGGGAGTGGGGAGCAGTACTTC.

The J gene is TRBJ2-1, the V gene TRBV19; D is undetermined. This CDR3 is 13 amino acids long. Germline V gene sequence: CDR1 LNHDA, CDR2 SQIVND (reference sequence). Between the trimmed V and J ends, which lost 5 bases and 8 bases, there was a span of 13 bases. CDR3 DNA: TGTGCCAGTAGTTCTTTGGGGTTTGATGAGCAGTTCTTC. Encoded protein: CASSSLGFDEQFF.

The rearrangement joins TRBV7-2 to TRBJ1-4, with D maybe TRBD1 (5 bases). Germline values: CDR1 SGHTA, CDR2 FQGNSA. CDR3 length: 15 amino acids. V lost 4 bases and J lost 8, with 17 bases in between. The CDR3 sequence is CASSSSGTLGEKLFF. The CDR3 nucleotides are TGTGCCAGCAGCTCGTCCGGGACTCTGGGGGAAAAACTGTTTTTT.

This clone was seen a single time. The chain combines TRBV28 with TRBJ2-7; perhaps TRBD2 as D (5 bases). CDR3 length equals 11 residues. The germline gives CDR1 MDHEN, CDR2 SYDVKM. The V gene lost 8 bases and the J gene lost 2 bases, with 7 bases spanning the gap. The CDR3 sequence is CASGGAYEQYF. The CDR3 region has the DNA TGTGCCAGCGGAGGTGCCTACGAGCAGTACTTC.

The chain is built from TRBV28 and TRBJ1-1; 7 bases match TRBD1. This CDR3 has 12 amino acids. Germline trimming cut 8 bases from V and 8 bases from J; bases unmatched to any gene: 8. Germline V gene sequence: CDR1 MDHEN, CDR2 SYDVKM. In DNA form, the CDR3 reads TGTGCCAGCGGGGACAGTAAGATAGAAGCTTTCTTT. Protein: CASGDSKIEAFF.

The rearrangement uses TRBV30 and TRBJ1-2, with a tentative D call TRBD1 (5 bases). Trimming removed 0 bases from V and 4 bases from J, with 21 bases in between. Germline V CDR1 and CDR2: GTSNPN, SVGIG (reference sequence). The CDR3 has 17 residues. The CDR3 DNA sequence: TGTGCCTGGAGTGTAACGGCAGGGCCCTTTCCGTTCTATGGCTACACCTTC. It translates to CAWSVTAGPFPFYGYTF.

The V and J genes are TRBV6-1 and TRBJ1-5; D uncertain. Trimming removed 5 bases at V and 0 bases at J, with 11 bases between. The CDR3 extends over 15 amino acids. Per germline, CDR1 MNHNS and CDR2 SASEGT. The DNA of the CDR3 is TGTGCCAGCAGTACGACAACCCTTAGCAATCAGCCCCAGCATTTT. Its protein is CASSTTTLSNQPQHF.

The chain links TRBV6-5 to TRBJ1-1; D is unresolved. Germline values: CDR1 MNHEY, CDR2 SVGAGI. V lost 0 bases and J 1 base, leaving 3 bases between the germline ends. This CDR3 spans 13 amino acids. The CDR3 nucleotides read TGTGCCAGCAGTTACTCTGAGAACACTGAAGCTTTCTTT. It codes for CASSYSENTEAFF.

V is TRBV5-5 and J is TRBJ1-6; TRBD1 agrees at 8 bases. Unmatched junction bases numbered 7, after V lost 2 bases and J lost 9 bases. CDR3 length: 15 amino acids. The germline gives CDR1 SGHKS, CDR2 YYEKEE (reference sequence). The DNA of the CDR3 is TGTGCCAGCAGCTTTACCCAGGGGGCAGGTTCACCCCTCCACTTT. As protein: CASSFTQGAGSPLHF.

Concerning this clone: The junction and the germline gene differ at one end; a read error may be behind it. The CDR3 DNA follows: TGCGCCAGCAGTGAGTCCGAGCCGGGCCTCGGTGTGAGCTTT. This sequence encodes CASSESEPGLGVSF. The chain carries TRBV10-2 and TRBJ1-1, with D unresolved. CDR1 WSHSY and CDR2 SAAADI come from the germline V gene. CDR3 length: 14 residues.

The chain employs TRBV4-1 and TRBJ1-2; D call uncertain. This CDR3 region has 16 residues. Germline loops: CDR1 MGHRA, CDR2 YSYEKL. V gave up 0 bases and J gave up 3 bases, with 14 bases separating them. DNA of the CDR3: TGCGCCAGCAGCCAAGACGATGTCCCCATAGACTATGGCTACACCTTC. Translated: CASSQDDVPIDYGYTF.

The chain links TRBV6-1 to TRBJ2-3, with 8 bases identical to TRBD1. From germline, CDR1 is MNHNS and CDR2 SASEGT. After removal of 3 bases from V and 1 base from J, the junction contained 0 bases not matched to a gene. CDR3 length equals 14 residues. The CDR3 sequence: CASSEGQGTDTQYF. As DNA, the CDR3 is TGTGCCAGCAGTGAGGGACAGGGCACAGATACGCAGTATTTT.

Here the CDR3 reads CASRRRRNNEQFF. The CDR3 DNA reads as TGCGCCTCCAGGAGGAGGCGGAACAATGAGCAGTTCTTC. The chain couples TRBV10-2 to TRBJ2-1; tentatively, D is TRBD2 (5 bases). The CDR3 loop spans 13 amino acids. V dropped 11 bases and J dropped 5 bases, with 16 bases sitting between them. CDR1 is WSHSY, CDR2 SAAADI, per germline.

DNA of the CDR3: TGTGCCAGCAGTGCCGCCGGCAGTGCCGGGGAGCTGTTTTTT. Translation: CASSAAGSAGELFF. The chain uses TRBV25-1 and TRBJ2-2; D is uncertain. Per the germline V gene, CDR1 is MGHDK and CDR2 is SYGVNS. This CDR3 is 14 amino acids long. V lost 4 bases to trimming and J lost 6 bases, with 12 bases between them. The complete variable domain, with remaining parts taken from reference TRBV25-1 and TRBJ2-2, reads EADIYQTPRYLVIGTGKKITLECSQTMGHDKMYWYQQDPGMELHLIHYSYGVNSTEKGDLSSESTVSRIRTEHFPLTLESARPSHTSQYLCASSAAGSAGELFFGEGSRLTVL.

J is TRBJ2-1 and V is TRBV9; possibly TRBD1 for D (7 bases). Trimming pared 3 bases from V and 2 bases from J, leaving 15 bases between. This CDR3 is 16 amino acids long. Germline CDR1 reads SGDLS; CDR2 reads YYNGEE. CDR3 bases: TGTGCCAGCAGCGGCCAGGGGGGAGGCCCCTACAATGAGCAGTTCTTC. Protein: CASSGQGGGPYNEQFF.

The chain employs TRBV10-3 and TRBJ2-1; D may correspond to TRBD1 or TRBD2 (5 bases each). CDR1 is ENHRY, CDR2 SYGVKD, per germline. The CDR3 extends over 15 amino acids. Trimming removed 5 bases at V and 4 bases at J, with 15 bases between. The CDR3 is CAISPRDGAYNEQFF. As DNA, the CDR3 is TGTGCCATCAGTCCCCGGGACGGGGCGTACAATGAGCAGTTCTTC.

This clone was seen only once. This chain links TRBV7-9 with TRBJ1-4; 8 bases align to TRBD1. The J segment lost 8 bases and the V segment lost 5 bases, leaving 19 bases of the junction unmatched. The germline V gene encodes CDR1 SEHNR and CDR2 FQNEAQ (reference sequence). CDR3 length: 18 residues. The CDR3 sequence: CASSRTGQGVRGKEKLFF. In nucleotides, the CDR3 is TGTGCCAGCAGCAGGACAGGACAGGGCGTCCGGGGAAAGGAAAAACTGTTTTTT.

The CDR3 nucleotides read TGTGCCAGCAGTCCAGCGGTCCAAGAGACCCAGTACTTC. It specifies CASSPAVQETQYF. The chain couples TRBV2 to TRBJ2-5; D may be TRBD2 (5 bases). The germline V and J ends were trimmed by 5 bases and 1 base, with 8 bases remaining between them. CDR1 and CDR2 from the germline V gene are SNHLY and FYNNEI. The CDR3 runs 13 residues.

The gene calls are TRBV11-3 and TRBJ2-1, with TRBD2 matching 15 bases. The V segment lost 5 bases and the J segment 5 bases; nucleotides outside the gene matches: 10. The germline CDR1 and CDR2 sequences are SGHNT and YENEEA. The CDR3 has 18 amino acids. This CDR3 is CASSVREGLAGGDNEQFF. The CDR3 nucleotides are TGTGCCAGCAGCGTGCGTGAGGGACTAGCGGGAGGCGACAATGAGCAGTTCTTC.

The sample holds a few counts of this clone. In DNA form, the CDR3 reads TGTGCCAGCAGTGATACAGGGGGACATAATTCACCCCTCCACTTT. Amino acids: CASSDTGGHNSPLHF. The chain couples TRBV6-1 to TRBJ1-6; 8 positions match TRBD1. The CDR3 length is 15 residues. Germline V gene sequence: CDR1 MNHNS, CDR2 SASEGT. The V gene end was trimmed by 3 bases and the J gene end by 5 bases; junction bases not matched to a gene: 3.

The V call is TRBV4-3, the J call TRBJ1-1; tentatively, D is TRBD1 (5 bases). CDR3 length equals 10 residues. Trimming stripped 10 bases from V and 7 bases from J, with 10 bases between. The V gene's germline CDR1 is LGHNA and CDR2 YSLEER. This CDR3 reads CATGRIEAFF. In DNA, the CDR3 is TGCGCCACGGGACGGATTGAAGCTTTCTTT.